What follows are 17 T cell receptor beta chains derived from one specimen sequenced in a study of blood T cell repertoires in COVID-19. Generated by immunoSEQ multiplex PCR, the TCRdb table keeps only in-frame clones and is missing some. The sample yields a few hundred thousand clones, roughly nine tenths seen once. The sample comprised peripheral blood. The receptors derive from a man between 35 and 55 years old with acute or convalescent COVID-19.

V usage is TRBV9 and J usage is TRBJ1-1; 11 bases line up with TRBD1. Germline V gives CDR1 SGDLS, CDR2 YYNGEE. The CDR3 is 14 residues long. The V segment lost 4 bases and the J segment 3 bases; nucleotides outside the gene matches: 2. CDR3 protein: CASSSGQGDTEAFF. In DNA, the CDR3 is TGTGCCAGCAGCTCGGGACAGGGGGACACTGAAGCTTTCTTT.

This clone was counted a few times. This chain uses TRBV5-5 with TRBJ1-1; 7 bases are a match to TRBD1. V trimming: 8 bases; J trimming: 1 base; junction bases outside the gene matches: 5. The length of the CDR3 is 13 residues. The germline V gene has CDR1 SGHKS and CDR2 YYEKEE (reference sequence). The CDR3 spells CARGTDGNTEAFF. The CDR3 nucleotides are TGTGCCAGGGGGACAGATGGGAACACTGAAGCTTTCTTT.

A note on this clone: The germline gene is not matched at one end of the junction; a read error may be the cause. This sequence joins TRBV28 and TRBJ2-7; 7 nucleotides match TRBD1. The germline gives CDR1 MDHEN, CDR2 SYDVKM. This CDR3 contains 13 residues. The CDR3 nucleotides read TGTGCCAGCGAAGGGACAGACTCCAACGAGCAGTACTTC. Its translation is CASEGTDSNEQYF. Combining the CDR3 with reference TRBV28 and TRBJ2-7 gives the whole variable domain DVKVTQSSRYLVKRTGEKVFLECVQDMDHENMFWYRQDPGLGLRLIYFSYDVKMKEKGDIPEGYSVSREKKERFSLILESASTNQTSMYLCASEGTDSNEQYFGPGTRLTVT.

The genes are TRBV30 and TRBJ1-1; TRBD1 aligns across 9 bases. The CDR3 consists of 15 residues. The germline V gene has CDR1 GTSNPN and CDR2 SVGIG (reference sequence). Trimming at V came to 3 bases and at J to 10 bases, leaving 15 bases not matched to a gene. CDR3 nucleotide sequence: TGTGCCTGGAGCCGGGGAGGGACAGGGAAGAAAATAGCTTTCTTT. This codes for CAWSRGGTGKKIAFF.

This chain links TRBV27 with TRBJ1-3, with D possibly matching TRBD1 (5 bases). The CDR3 has 14 amino acids. V lost 5 bases, J lost 4 bases, and 12 bases lay in between. The germline CDR1 and CDR2 sequences are MNHEY and SMNVEV (reference sequence). DNA for the CDR3: TGTGCCAGCAGTGCAGGGACTGGAGGAAACACCATATATTTT. Its protein is CASSAGTGGNTIYF.

This clone appeared a single time. The rearrangement joins TRBV6-4 to TRBJ2-2, with 7 bases identical to TRBD1. Germline V gives CDR1 MRHNA, CDR2 SNTAGT. V shed 0 bases and J 5 bases; nucleotides not matched to a gene: 3. The CDR3 runs 15 residues. The CDR3 DNA reads TGTGCCAGCAGTGACTCAGGCAGGGGGACCGGGGAGCTGTTTTTT. It is translated as CASSDSGRGTGELFF.

The chain links TRBV27 to TRBJ1-4; D unresolved. CDR3 length: 11 residues. Germline lookup yields CDR1 MNHEY and CDR2 SMNVEV (reference sequence). V lost 5 bases and J lost 7, with 5 bases in between. In DNA form, the CDR3 reads TGTGCCAGCAGTCCGGGTGAAAAACTGTTTTTT. This gives the protein CASSPGEKLFF.

The CDR3 nucleotides are TGCGCCAGCAGCCAAGTTTCAGGGGGCACTAATGAAAAACTGTTTTTT. Amino acids: CASSQVSGGTNEKLFF. The chain is built from TRBV4-1 and TRBJ1-4; TRBD1 agrees at 8 bases. CDR1 is MGHRA, CDR2 YSYEKL, per germline. This CDR3 has 16 amino acids. The J segment lost 2 bases and the V segment lost 1 base, leaving 3 bases of the junction unmatched.

This chain connects TRBV9 to TRBJ1-1; D uncertain. Trimming removed 3 bases at V and 1 base at J, with 7 bases between. Germline V gives CDR1 SGDLS, CDR2 YYNGEE. The length of the CDR3 is 13 residues. CDR3 residues: CASSGPGNTEAFF. CDR3 in DNA: TGTGCCAGCAGCGGGCCAGGGAACACTGAAGCTTTCTTT.

This clone was picked up one time. This chain uses TRBV6-1 with TRBJ2-4; 12 positions match TRBD2. From germline, CDR1 is MNHNS and CDR2 SASEGT. This CDR3 is 18 amino acids long. Unmatched junction bases numbered 5, after V lost 2 bases and J lost 0 bases. CDR3 loop: CASSESTSGSRAKNIQYF. The CDR3 region has the DNA TGTGCCAGCAGTGAATCGACTAGCGGGAGTCGAGCCAAAAACATTCAGTACTTC.

A single count supports this clone. This chain uses TRBV28 with TRBJ2-7; 9 bases map to TRBD1. The CDR3 length is 14 residues. CDR1 and CDR2 from the germline V gene are MDHEN and SYDVKM. V lost 7 bases and J lost 6; bases outside the gene matches: 10. As DNA, the CDR3 is TGTGCCAGCACCCCGGGACAGGGCGTCGGCGAGCAGTACTTC. Translation gives CASTPGQGVGEQYF.

This chain's CDR3 is CASSIVGLDPYGYTF. CDR3 bases: TGTGCCAGTAGTATAGTCGGTCTCGATCCCTATGGCTACACCTTC. The genes are TRBV19 and TRBJ1-2; D uncertain. CDR1 is LNHDA and CDR2 is SQIVND in the germline V gene (reference sequence). Trimming removed 1 base from V and 4 bases from J, with 13 bases in between. This CDR3 is built from 15 residues.

The chain is built from TRBV29-1 and TRBJ2-1, with 10 positions matching TRBD1. The trim removed 3 bases at V and 8 bases at J, leaving 10 bases unmatched. CDR3 size: 15 residues. CDR1 and CDR2 from the germline V gene are SQVTM and ANQGSEA. CDR3 coding DNA: TGCAGCGTTGAGTTTTATGGGACAGGGGTCCATGAGCAGTTCTTC. Protein product: CSVEFYGTGVHEQFF.

The chain has TRBV15 and TRBJ2-7; 7 nucleotides match TRBD1. Per the germline V gene, CDR1 is LNHNV and CDR2 is YYDKDF (reference sequence). The V segment lost 1 base and the J segment 2 bases; nucleotides outside the gene matches: 2. The CDR3 extends over 14 amino acids. This chain's CDR3 is CATSRGGTAYEQYF. Written as DNA, the CDR3 is TGTGCCACCAGCAGAGGGGGGACAGCCTACGAGCAGTACTTC.

The V gene is TRBV9, the J gene TRBJ2-2; D unclear. There are 12 residues in the CDR3. The V and J ends lost 4 bases and 6 bases respectively, with 7 bases between them. Germline CDR1 and CDR2: SGDLS and YYNGEE. The CDR3 reads CASSPFPGELFF. The CDR3 DNA follows: TGTGCCAGCAGCCCCTTTCCCGGGGAGCTGTTTTTT.

The CDR3 is CASSFSGQGADTQYF. CDR3 DNA: TGTGCCAGCAGCTTCTCGGGACAGGGGGCAGATACGCAGTATTTT. The chain carries TRBV7-9 and TRBJ2-3; 11 bases align to TRBD1. The CDR3 has 15 amino acids. Unmatched junction bases numbered 3, after V lost 3 bases and J lost 4 bases. The germline CDR1 and CDR2 sequences are SEHNR and FQNEAQ (reference sequence).

J is TRBJ2-3 and V is TRBV5-1, with 9 bases identical to TRBD2. V trimming: 4 bases; J trimming: 4 bases; junction bases outside the gene matches: 7. The CDR3 sequence is 15 residues long. Germline V gene data show CDR1 as SGHRS and CDR2 as YFSETQ. CDR3 amino acids: CASSPSGGRADTQYF. DNA for the CDR3: TGCGCCAGCAGCCCTTCGGGCGGGAGGGCAGATACGCAGTATTTT. The whole variable domain, filled in from reference TRBV5-1 and TRBJ2-3, reads KAGVTQTPRYLIKTRGQQVTLSCSPISGHRSVSWYQQTPGQGLQFLFEYFSETQRNKGNFPGRFSGRQFSNSRSEMNVSTLELGDSALYLCASSPSGGRADTQYFGPGTRLTVL.